The sequence of this TCR beta chain was determined in a study of blood T cell repertoires in COVID-19. Study-wide context: Acute-phase and convalescent COVID-19 samples originated in the United States, Italy and Spain. From T cells, B-cell-depleted T cells, or PBMCs came the material, which was cDNA or gDNA.

Patients at the Seattle site were enrolled during active infection and followed longitudinally. The germline V gene has CDR1 SGHRS and CDR2 YFSETQ. This CDR3 contains 17 residues. Trimming removed 4 bases from V and 6 bases from J; junction bases left unmatched: 7. Original methodology: Amplification of reference gene primers was used by the study to estimate nucleated cell counts. Sequencing used immunoSEQ multiplex PCR; TCRdb keeps in-frame clones, though not all of them. V and J calls and clone size are given by that table; D and trimming were obtained from the DNA. The sample records fewer than 200,000 clones, less than 85% being singletons.

The rearrangement joins TRBV5-1 to TRBJ2-1; 16 positions agree with TRBD2. Source material: peripheral blood. This sequence originates from a woman aged 60-75 years with COVID-19, enrolled during active disease. The CDR3 spells CASSPGLAGGNRNEQFF. In DNA form, the CDR3 reads TGCGCCAGCAGCCCGGGACTAGCGGGAGGGAACCGCAATGAGCAGTTCTTC.